The 8 T cell receptor beta chains presented below share a single source sample, sequenced in a study of blood T cells in healthy people across ages. A second PCR of roughly 7 to 11 cycles used a sample-barcoded 5' primer and a J-beta primer mix. MiXCR was run by TCRdb on the 5' RACE reads, yielding one entry per CDR3 protein. Found here are around 800,000 distinct CDR3 sequences, less than 70% of them singletons; the top ten hold approximately 40%. The sequenced sample consisted of blood. These receptor sequences come from a man older than 75 in good health.

This clonotype came up once. The chain carries TRBV20-1 and TRBJ2-5; the D gene is possibly TRBD2 (5 bases). V lost 2 bases to trimming and J lost 12 bases, with 16 bases between them. CDR1 is DFQATT and CDR2 is SNEGSKA in the germline V gene (reference sequence). This CDR3 region has 12 residues. The CDR3 loop reads CSARILADREYF. DNA for the CDR3: TGCAGTGCTAGAATTCTAGCTGATAGGGAGTACTTC.

The CDR3 is CASRTSSPSEQYF. DNA for the CDR3: TGTGCCAGCCGGACTTCTTCACCGTCCGAGCAGTACTTC. The V call is TRBV2, the J call TRBJ2-4, with a weak D call TRBD2 (5 bases). Gene TRBJ2-7 matches the end of the DNA better, so the J call may be wrong. CDR3 length: 13 amino acids. Germline CDR1 and CDR2: SNHLY and FYNNEI.

The chain combines TRBV25-1 with TRBJ2-1; a possible D gene is TRBD2 (5 bases). CDR3 size: 16 residues. V shed 2 bases and J shed 2 bases, with 13 bases lying between them. The germline CDR1 and CDR2 sequences are MGHDK and SYGVNS. This CDR3 reads CASSERASRPYNEQFF. The CDR3 bases are TGTGCCAGCAGTGAACGGGCTAGCCGCCCCTACAATGAGCAGTTCTTC.

The chain employs TRBV13 and TRBJ1-2; D might be TRBD1 (6 bases). Germline-derived CDR1 and CDR2 are PRHDT and FYEKMQ (reference sequence). This CDR3 has 18 residues. Trimming pared 4 bases from V and 10 bases from J, leaving 31 bases between. The chain's CDR3 is CASSSTLRGVGDTDVYTF. The CDR3 nucleotides are TGTGCCAGCAGCTCTACCCTCCGGGGAGTGGGGGACACAGATGTCTACACCTTC. The whole variable domain, remainder taken from reference TRBV13 and TRBJ1-2, is AAGVIQSPRHLIKEKRETATLKCYPIPRHDTVYWYQQGPGQDPQFLISFYEKMQSDKGSIPDRFSAQQFSDYHSELNMSSLELGDSALYFCASSSTLRGVGDTDVYTFGSGTRLTVV.

There are a few counts of this clonotype. The rearrangement links TRBV3-1 to TRBJ2-1; the D gene is possibly TRBD2 (5 bases). This CDR3 comprises 16 residues. Germline values: CDR1 LGHDT, CDR2 YNNKEL (reference sequence). Trimming pared 1 base from V and 6 bases from J, leaving 16 bases between. The CDR3 spells CASSQGGLARINEQFF. Here the CDR3 DNA reads TGTGCCAGCAGCCAAGGAGGGCTAGCCCGTATCAATGAGCAGTTCTTC.

The rearrangement joins TRBV6-6 to TRBJ2-7; 12 bases line up with TRBD2. The tail of the sequence fits TRBJ2-5 better, so the J call may be wrong. The length of the CDR3 is 16 residues. Germline V gives CDR1 MNHNY, CDR2 SVGAGI (reference sequence). CDR3 bases: TGTGCCAGCACCCTAATCGCGGGACTAGCGGGAGAGACCCAGTACTTC. Its protein is CASTLIAGLAGETQYF.

The chain joins TRBV5-1 to TRBJ2-5; 9 bases align to TRBD1. Trimming removed 0 bases from V and 4 bases from J; junction bases left unmatched: 10. Germline-derived CDR1 and CDR2 are SGHRS and YFSETQ. The CDR3 is made up of 17 amino acids. Here the CDR3 reads CASSLAGKAGQGETQYF. The CDR3 nucleotides read TGCGCCAGCAGCTTGGCCGGGAAGGCGGGACAGGGAGAGACCCAGTACTTC.

The chain links TRBV6-6 to TRBJ2-7; tentative D call: TRBD1 (5 bases). The J call is doubtful: the DNA matches TRBJ2-5 better. CDR1 is MNHNY and CDR2 is SVGAGI in the germline V gene (reference sequence). This CDR3 has 14 amino acids. CDR3 in DNA: TGTGCCAGCAGTTACTTCCAGGGCGGCGAGACCCAGTACTTC. It encodes CASSYFQGGETQYF.